This T cell receptor beta chain was captured by sequencing in a study of spatial heterogeneity in lung cancer. For the study at large: Fewer alpha-chain than beta-chain sequences were consistently detected. An average of more than ten raw reads was observed per unique TCR and UMI combination.

The time point was: sample taken at primary tumor resection. TCRdb processed the 5' RACE reads anew with MiXCR; each CDR3 protein has one entry. The sample lists approximately 52,000 distinct CDR3 sequences; over 4.5% were seen once. V was pared by 5 bases and J by 5 bases, with 9 bases of the junction left unmatched. This CDR3 comprises 17 residues. Germline values: CDR1 LNHDA, CDR2 SQIVND (reference sequence). The sample holds many counts of this clonotype. The input for sequencing was PBMCs, taken at surgery. This TCR came from a male donor with early-stage non-small cell lung cancer. The rearrangement joins TRBV19 to TRBJ2-2; 12 nucleotides agree with TRBD2. Here the CDR3 reads CASSGLAGGPGTGELFF. The CDR3, as DNA: TGTGCCAGTAGTGGGCTAGCGGGAGGGCCAGGAACCGGGGAGCTGTTTTTT.